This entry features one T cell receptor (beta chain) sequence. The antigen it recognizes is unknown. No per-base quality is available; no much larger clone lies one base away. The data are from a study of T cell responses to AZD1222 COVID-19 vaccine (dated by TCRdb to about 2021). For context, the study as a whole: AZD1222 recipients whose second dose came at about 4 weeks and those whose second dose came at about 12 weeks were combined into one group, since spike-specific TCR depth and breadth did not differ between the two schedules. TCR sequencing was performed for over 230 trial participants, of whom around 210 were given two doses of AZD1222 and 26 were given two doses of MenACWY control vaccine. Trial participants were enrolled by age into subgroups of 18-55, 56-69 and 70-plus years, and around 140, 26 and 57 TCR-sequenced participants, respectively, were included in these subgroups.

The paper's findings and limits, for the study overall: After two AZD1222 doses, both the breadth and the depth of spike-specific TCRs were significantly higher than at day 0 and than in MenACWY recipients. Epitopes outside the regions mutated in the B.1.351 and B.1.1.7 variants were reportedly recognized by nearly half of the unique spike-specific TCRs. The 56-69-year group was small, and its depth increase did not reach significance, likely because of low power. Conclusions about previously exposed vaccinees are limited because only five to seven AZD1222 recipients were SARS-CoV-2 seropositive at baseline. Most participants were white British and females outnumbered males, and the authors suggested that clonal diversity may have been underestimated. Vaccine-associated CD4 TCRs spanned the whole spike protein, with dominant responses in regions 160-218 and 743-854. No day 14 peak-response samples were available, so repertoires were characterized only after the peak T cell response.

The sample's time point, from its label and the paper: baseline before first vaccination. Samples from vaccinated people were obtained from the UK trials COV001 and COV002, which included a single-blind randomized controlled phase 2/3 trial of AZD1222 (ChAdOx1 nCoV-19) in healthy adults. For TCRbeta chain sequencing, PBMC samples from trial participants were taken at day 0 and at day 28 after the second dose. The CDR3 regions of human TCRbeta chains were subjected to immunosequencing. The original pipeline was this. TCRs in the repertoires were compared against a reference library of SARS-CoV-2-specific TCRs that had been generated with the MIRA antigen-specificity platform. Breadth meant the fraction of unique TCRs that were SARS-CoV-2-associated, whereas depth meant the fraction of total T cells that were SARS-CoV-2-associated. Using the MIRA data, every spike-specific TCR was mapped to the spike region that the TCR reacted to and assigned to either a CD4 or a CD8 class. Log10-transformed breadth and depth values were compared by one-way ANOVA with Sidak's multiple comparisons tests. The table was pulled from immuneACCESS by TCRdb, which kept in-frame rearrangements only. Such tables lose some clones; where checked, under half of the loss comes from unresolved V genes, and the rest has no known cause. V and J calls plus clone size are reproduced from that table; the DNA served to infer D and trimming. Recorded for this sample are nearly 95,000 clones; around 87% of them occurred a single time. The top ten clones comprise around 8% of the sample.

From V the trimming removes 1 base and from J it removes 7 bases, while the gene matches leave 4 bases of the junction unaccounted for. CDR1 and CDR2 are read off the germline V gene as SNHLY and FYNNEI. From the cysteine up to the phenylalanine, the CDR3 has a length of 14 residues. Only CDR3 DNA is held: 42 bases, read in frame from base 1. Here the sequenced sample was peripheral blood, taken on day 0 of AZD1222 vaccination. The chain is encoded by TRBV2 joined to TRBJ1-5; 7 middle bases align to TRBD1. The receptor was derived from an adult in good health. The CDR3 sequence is CASSEVTGWQPQHF. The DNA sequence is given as TGTGCCAGCAGTGAAGTGACAGGGTGGCAGCCCCAGCATTTT. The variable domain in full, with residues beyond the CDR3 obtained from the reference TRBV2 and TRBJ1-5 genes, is EPEVTQTPSHQVTQMGQEVILRCVPISNHLYFYWYRQILGQKVEFLVSFYNNEISEKSEIFDDQFSVERPDGSNFTLKIRSTKLEDSAMYFCASSEVTGWQPQHFGDGTRLSIL.